This passage covers 19 T cell receptor beta chains from one sample sequenced in a study of T cells in women clearing cervical HPV infection. This table comes from immunoSEQ multiplex PCR, and its TCRdb copy is limited to in-frame clones, with some not included. The table for this sample gives some 40,000 clones. The specimen sequenced was blood buffy coat. The receptors were sampled from a woman aged 18-70 years with a cervical HPV16 infection that either progressed to CIN3+ or cleared (not recorded which).

Comments on this clone: The read halts 3 residues ahead of the CDR3 end, with the missing end drawn from the germline J gene. The rearrangement uses TRBV20-1 and TRBJ2-7, with TRBD2 matching over 8 bases. Losses at the gene ends were 5 bases for V and 0 bases for J; bases not matched to a gene: 12. The germline CDR1 and CDR2 sequences are DFQATT and SNEGSKA (reference sequence). This CDR3 spans 16 amino acids. CDR3 bases read: TGCAGTGCTGTGCCGTCGGCGGGGGGACGCTCCTACGAG. Its translation is CSAVPSAGGRSYE. The full-length CDR3 reads as CSAVPSAGGRSYEQYF.

To note about this clone: The CDR3 is cut off 3 residues early in the read; its end comes from the germline J gene. The chain has TRBV5-1 and TRBJ2-1; the D gene is possibly TRBD1 (6 bases). The CDR3 extends over 14 amino acids. Trimming took 0 bases from V and 7 from J, leaving 11 bases between them. Germline-derived CDR1 and CDR2 are SGHRS and YFSETQ. The covered CDR3 bases are TGCGCCAGCAGCTTGGGGGGACAACTGAATGAG. This translates into CASSLGGQLNE. From start to end, the CDR3 is CASSLGGQLNEQFF.

This CDR3 is CASMKDSALGQPQYF. The CDR3 DNA, read in part, is TGTGCCAGCATGAAGGACAGCGCCCTCGGTCAGCCG. The rearrangement joins TRBV2 to TRBJ2-3; weak D call: TRBD1 (6 bases). The missing CDR3 end, 3 residues past where the read stops, is filled in from the germline J gene. Germline lookup yields CDR1 SNHLY and CDR2 FYNNEI. CDR3 length: 15 residues.

Remarks on this clone: A junction boundary mismatches the germline segment, possibly from a read error. The read ends 3 residues before the CDR3 terminus; that terminus is restored from the germline J gene. Other DNA sequences in the same sample also yield this CDR3. The gene calls are TRBV7-2 and TRBJ1-2; no firm D call. The CDR3 has 13 residues. Per the germline V gene, CDR1 is SGHTA and CDR2 is FQGNSA. This chain's CDR3 is CASSLAYSYDYTF. The DNA read from the CDR3 is TGTGCCAGCAGCCTAGCGTACTCCTACGAC.

In regard to this clone: The CDR3 end falls 3 residues outside the read, so it is completed with the germline J gene. The chain is built from TRBV5-1 and TRBJ2-1; D is possibly TRBD2 (5 bases). CDR1 and CDR2 (germline): SGHRS, YFSETQ. The CDR3 is 14 residues long. Trimming left V 0 bases short and J 2 bases short, with 6 bases between. The CDR3 is CASSLGTPYNEQFF. The covered CDR3 bases are TGCGCCAGCAGCTTGGGGACTCCCTACAATGAG.

Worth noting for this clone: The sequenced fragment ends 3 residues before the CDR3 boundary, so the rest is inferred from the germline J gene. The chain links TRBV18 to TRBJ1-2; D is ambiguous. This CDR3 contains 13 residues. CDR1 and CDR2 from the germline V gene are KGHSH and LQKENI. CDR3 region: CASSLRSSFDYTF. Incomplete CDR3 DNA: TGTGCCAGCTCCCTCAGGAGCTCGTTCGAC.

Concerning this clone itself: The CDR3 end is not reached by the read, which stops 3 residues before it; the germline J gene fills it in. J is TRBJ2-3 and V is TRBV12-3 or TRBV12-4; 7 nucleotides line up with TRBD2. This CDR3 has 16 residues. The V segment lost 6 bases and the J segment 1 base; nucleotides outside the gene matches: 10. The CDR3 DNA, read in part, is TGTGCCAGCAGCGCCGGCCTAGCGGAGGGCACAGATACG. Amino acid sequence: CASSAGLAEGTDT. The full CDR3 is CASSAGLAEGTDTQYF.

As for this clone: The sequence runs out 3 residues before the end of the CDR3; the remainder is reconstructed from the germline J gene. The chain couples TRBV10-3 to TRBJ1-4, with D possibly being TRBD1 (5 bases). Trimming removed 11 bases from V and 0 bases from J, with 13 bases in between. CDR3 length: 14 amino acids. The germline V gene encodes CDR1 ENHRY and CDR2 SYGVKD. CDR3: CASQGASTNEKLFF. The covered CDR3 bases are TGTGCCTCACAAGGGGCGTCAACTAATGAAAAA.

A word on this clone: The read halts 3 residues ahead of the CDR3 end, with the missing end drawn from the germline J gene. The chain joins TRBV5-4 to TRBJ2-5; D is perhaps TRBD2 (5 bases). The V gene lost 4 bases and the J gene lost 3 bases, with 16 bases spanning the gap. Germline CDR1 SGHNT, CDR2 YYREEE (reference sequence). This CDR3 is built from 15 residues. The CDR3 bases that were read are TGTGCCAGCAGCGGGCCGGAGGTCGAGGAAGAGACC. Amino acids: CASSGPEVEEET. The CDR3 in its entirety is CASSGPEVEEETQYF. Looking up the rest from reference TRBV5-4 and TRBJ2-5 gives the full variable domain: ETGVTQSPTHLIKTRGQQVTLRCSSQSGHNTVSWYQQALGQGPQFIFQYYREEENGRGNFPPRFSGLQFPNYSSELNVNALELDDSALYLCASSGPEVEEETQYFGPGTRLLVL.

Points on this clone: Read data end 3 residues before the CDR3 end; the end is taken from the germline J gene. The chain couples TRBV10-3 to TRBJ2-1; tentative D call: TRBD1 (6 bases). The germline V and J ends were trimmed by 7 bases and 8 bases, with 15 bases remaining between them. Germline V lookup: CDR1 ENHRY, CDR2 SYGVKD. CDR3 length: 13 residues. The CDR3 spells CAITRDNADEQFF. CDR3 DNA (partial): TGTGCCATCACCCGGGACAACGCGGATGAG.

As for this clone: The CDR3 is cut off 3 residues early in the read; its end comes from the germline J gene. The V call is TRBV19, the J call TRBJ1-5, with 7 bases aligning to TRBD1. There are 15 residues in the CDR3. The ends lost 6 bases at V and 3 bases at J; junction bases unmatched: 8. Germline V gene lookup returns CDR1 LNHDA and CDR2 SQIVND (reference sequence). The CDR3 loop is CASSWGQSFNQPQHF. The sequenced CDR3 bases are TGTGCCAGTAGCTGGGGACAGAGCTTCAATCAGCCC.

Of note for this clone: Read coverage stops 3 residues before the CDR3 terminus; the germline J gene supplies the remainder. The rearrangement joins TRBV7-2 to TRBJ2-2, with TRBD1 as a possible D gene (7 bases). This CDR3 region has 13 residues. CDR1 SGHTA and CDR2 FQGNSA come from the germline V gene. V lost 7 bases, J lost 5 bases, and 11 bases lay in between. The sequenced CDR3 bases are TGTGCCAGCAACTCAGGGGGGACCGGGGAG. Translation gives CASNSGGTGE. The complete CDR3 sequence is CASNSGGTGELFF.

Points on this clone: The read comes to an end 3 residues before the CDR3 does, leaving the germline J gene to fill in the end. V gene TRBV7-2 combines with J gene TRBJ2-2; D is perhaps TRBD2 (5 bases). Germline V CDR1 and CDR2: SGHTA, FQGNSA. This CDR3 has 15 residues. Here the CDR3 reads CASSFSASRVRVLFF. The CDR3 bases that were read are TGTGCCAGCAGCTTTAGTGCATCGAGAGTGAGGGTG.

As for this clone: The read gets to within 3 residues of the CDR3 end, and the germline J gene fills in the rest. This chain links TRBV5-1 with TRBJ1-2; D gene unclear. The CDR3 has 14 amino acids. Germline V gives CDR1 SGHRS, CDR2 YFSETQ. Trimming removed 2 bases at V and 3 bases at J, with 11 bases between. Incomplete CDR3 DNA: TGCGCCAGCAGCTTACCCAGGATGGACTATGGC. It codes for CASSLPRMDYG. The whole CDR3 protein reads CASSLPRMDYGYTF.

The sequenced part of the CDR3 DNA is TGCGCCAGCAGCTTGGAGTTAGGGGGCTCTGGGGCCAACGTC. This encodes CASSLELGGSGANV. The full CDR3 reads CASSLELGGSGANVLTF. The chain couples TRBV5-1 to TRBJ2-6; the D gene is possibly TRBD1 (6 bases). The CDR3 end lies 3 residues beyond the end of the read and is filled in from the germline J gene. CDR1 is SGHRS, CDR2 YFSETQ, per germline. The CDR3 loop spans 17 amino acids. V was trimmed by 0 bases and J by 0 bases, leaving 10 bases between them.

About this clone itself: Read sequence stops 3 residues before the CDR3 end, and the germline J gene provides the missing end. V usage is TRBV5-4 and J usage is TRBJ2-3; 7 nucleotides line up with TRBD2. V lost 1 base, J lost 7 bases, and 9 bases stayed unmatched. CDR3 length: 15 residues. Germline-derived CDR1 and CDR2 are SGHNT and YYREEE (reference sequence). CDR3 DNA, as far as it was read: TGTGCCAGCAGCTTGCGGTCGACTAGCCCTCATACG. It translates to CASSLRSTSPHT. The whole CDR3 protein is CASSLRSTSPHTQYF.

Of note for this clone: The CDR3 is cut off 3 residues early in the read; its end comes from the germline J gene. This chain links TRBV2 with TRBJ2-1; 10 bases match TRBD2. The CDR3 length is 13 residues. V lost 8 bases to trimming and J lost 9 bases; unmatched junction nucleotides: 7. Per germline, CDR1 SNHLY and CDR2 FYNNEI. The CDR3 reads CASASGSWGEQFF. The CDR3 DNA, read in part, is TGTGCCAGCGCTAGCGGGAGTTGGGGTGAG.

Concerning this clone itself: The read comes to an end 3 residues before the CDR3 does, leaving the germline J gene to fill in the end. The genes are TRBV28 and TRBJ2-7; tentatively, D is TRBD1 (6 bases). The V gene's germline CDR1 is MDHEN and CDR2 SYDVKM. V shed 11 bases and J shed 5 bases, with 16 bases lying between them. The CDR3 contains 12 residues. CDR3 region: CASMATGNEQYF. The DNA read from the CDR3 is TGTGCCTCCATGGCCACAGGGAACGAG.

Comment on this clone: The read stops 3 residues short of the end of the CDR3; the missing end is completed from the germline J gene. The chain recombines TRBV18 with TRBJ2-7, with 8 bases fitting TRBD1. The germline CDR1 and CDR2 sequences are KGHSH and LQKENI. Germline trimming cut 2 bases from V and 3 bases from J; bases unmatched to any gene: 9. This CDR3 has 16 residues. CDR3 bases read: TGTGCCAGCTCACCATCCCGAGCAGGGACAGGCTACGAG. It yields the protein CASSPSRAGTGYE. The full-length CDR3 reads as CASSPSRAGTGYEQYF.